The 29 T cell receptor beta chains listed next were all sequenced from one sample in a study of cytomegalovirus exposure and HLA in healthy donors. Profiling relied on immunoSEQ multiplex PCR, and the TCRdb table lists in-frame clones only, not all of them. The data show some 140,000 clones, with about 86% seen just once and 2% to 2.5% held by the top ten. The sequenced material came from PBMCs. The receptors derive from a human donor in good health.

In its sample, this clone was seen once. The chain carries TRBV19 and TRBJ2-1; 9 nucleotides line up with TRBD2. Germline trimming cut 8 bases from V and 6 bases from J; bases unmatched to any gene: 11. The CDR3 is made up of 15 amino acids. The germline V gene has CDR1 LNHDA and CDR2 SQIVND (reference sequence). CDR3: CASSPGRAGGNEQFF. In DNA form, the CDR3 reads TGTGCCAGTTCCCCCGGACGAGCGGGGGGCAATGAGCAGTTCTTC.

The CDR3 spells CASSTPSGSDYEQYF. The CDR3, as DNA: TGTGCCAGCAGTACCCCTAGCGGGTCAGACTACGAGCAGTACTTC. The V call is TRBV28, the J call TRBJ2-7; TRBD2 matches 8 bases. Germline CDR1 reads MDHEN; CDR2 reads SYDVKM. The CDR3 spans 15 residues. The trim removed 5 bases at V and 3 bases at J, leaving 9 bases unmatched.

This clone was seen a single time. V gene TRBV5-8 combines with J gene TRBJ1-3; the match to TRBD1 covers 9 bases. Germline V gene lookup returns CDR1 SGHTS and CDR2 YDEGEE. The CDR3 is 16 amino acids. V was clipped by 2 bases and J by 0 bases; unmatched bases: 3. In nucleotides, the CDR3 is TGTGCCAGCAGCTTAGGGACAGGGTACTCTGGAAACACCATATATTTT. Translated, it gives CASSLGTGYSGNTIYF.

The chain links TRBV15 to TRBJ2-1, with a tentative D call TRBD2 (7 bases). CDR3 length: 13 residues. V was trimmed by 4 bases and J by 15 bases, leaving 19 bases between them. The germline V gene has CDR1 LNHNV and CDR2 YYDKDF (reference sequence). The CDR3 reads CATSTGGRGQGFF. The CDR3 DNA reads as TGTGCCACCAGCACCGGGGGGCGGGGCCAGGGGTTCTTC.

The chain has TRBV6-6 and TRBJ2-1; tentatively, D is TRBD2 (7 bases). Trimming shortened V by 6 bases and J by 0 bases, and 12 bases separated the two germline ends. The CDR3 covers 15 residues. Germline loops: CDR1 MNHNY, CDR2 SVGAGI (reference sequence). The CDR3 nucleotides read TGTGCCAGCAGGGGAGGGGGGGCCTCCTACAATGAGCAGTTCTTC. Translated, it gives CASRGGGASYNEQFF.

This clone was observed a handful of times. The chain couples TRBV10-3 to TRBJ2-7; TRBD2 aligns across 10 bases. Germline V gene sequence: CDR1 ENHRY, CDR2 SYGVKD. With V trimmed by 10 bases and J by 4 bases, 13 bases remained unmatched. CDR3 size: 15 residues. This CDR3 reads CATGRSQREGYEQYF. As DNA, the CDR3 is TGTGCCACAGGACGGAGCCAGCGGGAGGGGTACGAGCAGTACTTC.

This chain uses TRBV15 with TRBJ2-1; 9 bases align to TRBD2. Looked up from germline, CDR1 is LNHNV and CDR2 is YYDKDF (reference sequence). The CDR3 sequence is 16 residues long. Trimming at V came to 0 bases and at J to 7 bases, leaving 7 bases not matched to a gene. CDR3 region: CATSRDGASGENEQFF. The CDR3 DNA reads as TGTGCCACCAGCAGAGATGGGGCTAGCGGGGAGAATGAGCAGTTCTTC. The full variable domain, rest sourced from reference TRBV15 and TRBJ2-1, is DAMVIQNPRYQVTQFGKPVTLSCSQTLNHNVMYWYQQKSSQAPKLLFHYYDKDFNNEADTPDNFQSRRPNTSFCFLDIRSPGLGDTAMYLCATSRDGASGENEQFFGPGTRLTVL.

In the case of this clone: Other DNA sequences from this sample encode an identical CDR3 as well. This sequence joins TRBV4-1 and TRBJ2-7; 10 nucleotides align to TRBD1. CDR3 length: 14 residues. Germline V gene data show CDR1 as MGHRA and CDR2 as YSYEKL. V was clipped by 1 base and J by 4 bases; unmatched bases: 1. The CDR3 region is CASSQGQGAYEQYF. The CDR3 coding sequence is TGCGCCAGCAGCCAAGGACAGGGGGCTTACGAGCAGTACTTC.

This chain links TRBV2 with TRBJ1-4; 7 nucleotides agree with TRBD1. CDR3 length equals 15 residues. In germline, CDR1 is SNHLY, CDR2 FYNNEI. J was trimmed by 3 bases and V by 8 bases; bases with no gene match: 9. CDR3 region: CASRPDRVANEKLFF. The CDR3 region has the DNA TGTGCCAGCCGTCCTGACAGGGTTGCTAATGAAAAACTGTTTTTT.

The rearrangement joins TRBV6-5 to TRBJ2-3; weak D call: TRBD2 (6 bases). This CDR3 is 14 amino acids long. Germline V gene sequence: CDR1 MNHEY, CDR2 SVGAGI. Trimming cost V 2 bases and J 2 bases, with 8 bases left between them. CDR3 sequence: CASSYRGTTDTQYF. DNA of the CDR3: TGTGCCAGCAGTTACCGGGGGACCACAGATACGCAGTATTTT.

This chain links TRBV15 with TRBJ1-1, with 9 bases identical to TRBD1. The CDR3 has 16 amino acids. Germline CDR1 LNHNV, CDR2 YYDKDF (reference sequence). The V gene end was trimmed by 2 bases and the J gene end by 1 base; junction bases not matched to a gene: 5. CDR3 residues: CATSRPQGAPNTEAFF. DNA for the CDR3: TGTGCCACCAGCAGACCACAGGGGGCTCCGAACACTGAAGCTTTCTTT.

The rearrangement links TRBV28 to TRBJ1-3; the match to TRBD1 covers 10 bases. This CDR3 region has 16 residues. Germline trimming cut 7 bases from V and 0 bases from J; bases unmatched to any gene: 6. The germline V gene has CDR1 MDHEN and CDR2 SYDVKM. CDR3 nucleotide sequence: TGTGCCAGCACCGACAGGGGGCCTCTCTCTGGAAACACCATATATTTT. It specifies CASTDRGPLSGNTIYF.

The CDR3 DNA reads TGTGCCAGCAGCGTAGGTTTGTTGGGGACACTCTACGAGGAGCAGTACTTC. It encodes CASSVGLLGTLYEEQYF. This chain joins TRBV9 and TRBJ2-7; D possibly corresponds to TRBD1 (6 bases). Trimming stripped 0 bases from V and 7 bases from J, with 23 bases between. From germline, CDR1 is SGDLS and CDR2 YYNGEE. The CDR3 is 17 residues long.

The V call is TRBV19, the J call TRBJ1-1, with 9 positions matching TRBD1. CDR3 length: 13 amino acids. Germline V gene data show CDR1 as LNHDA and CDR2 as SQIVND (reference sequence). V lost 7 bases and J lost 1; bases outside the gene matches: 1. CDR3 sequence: CASKGQGNTEAFF. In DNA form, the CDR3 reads TGTGCCAGTAAGGGACAGGGGAACACTGAAGCTTTCTTT.

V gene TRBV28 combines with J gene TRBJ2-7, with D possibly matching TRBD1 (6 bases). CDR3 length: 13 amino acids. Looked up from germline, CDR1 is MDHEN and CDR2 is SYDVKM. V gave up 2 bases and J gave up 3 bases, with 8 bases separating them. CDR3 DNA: TGTGCCAGCAGTTTAGGACAGATCTACGAGCAGTACTTC. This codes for CASSLGQIYEQYF.

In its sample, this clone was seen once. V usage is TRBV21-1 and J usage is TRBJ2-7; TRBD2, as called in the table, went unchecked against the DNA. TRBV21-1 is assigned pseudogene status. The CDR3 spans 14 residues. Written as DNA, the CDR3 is TGTGCCAGCAGCACTATAGACTCTACCTACGAGCAGTACTTC. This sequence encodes CASSTIDSTYEQYF.

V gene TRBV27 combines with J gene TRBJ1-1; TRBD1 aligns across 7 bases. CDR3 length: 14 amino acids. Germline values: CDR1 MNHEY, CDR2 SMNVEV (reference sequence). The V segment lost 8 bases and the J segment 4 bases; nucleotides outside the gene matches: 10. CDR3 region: CASRGTSGGTEAFF. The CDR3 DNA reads TGTGCCAGCCGTGGCACCTCAGGGGGCACTGAAGCTTTCTTT.

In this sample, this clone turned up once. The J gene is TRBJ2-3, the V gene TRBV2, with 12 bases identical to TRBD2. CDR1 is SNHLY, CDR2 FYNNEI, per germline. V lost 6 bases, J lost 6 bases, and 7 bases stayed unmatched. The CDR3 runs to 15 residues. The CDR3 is CASRPSGRARDTQYF. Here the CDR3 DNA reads TGTGCCAGCAGACCTAGCGGGAGGGCCCGGGATACGCAGTATTTT.

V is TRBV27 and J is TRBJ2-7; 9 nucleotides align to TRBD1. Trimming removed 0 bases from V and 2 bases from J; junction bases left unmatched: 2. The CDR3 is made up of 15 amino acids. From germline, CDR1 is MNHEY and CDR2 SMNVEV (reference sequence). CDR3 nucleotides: TGTGCCAGCAGTTTATCGACAGGGGGTACCTACGAGCAGTACTTC. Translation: CASSLSTGGTYEQYF.

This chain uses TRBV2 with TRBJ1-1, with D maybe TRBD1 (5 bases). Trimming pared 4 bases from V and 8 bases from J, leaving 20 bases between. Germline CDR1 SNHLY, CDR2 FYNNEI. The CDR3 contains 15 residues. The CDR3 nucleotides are TGTGCCAGCAGTGTCGGGGGGAACGGGATCAACGAAGCTTTCTTT. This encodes CASSVGGNGINEAFF.

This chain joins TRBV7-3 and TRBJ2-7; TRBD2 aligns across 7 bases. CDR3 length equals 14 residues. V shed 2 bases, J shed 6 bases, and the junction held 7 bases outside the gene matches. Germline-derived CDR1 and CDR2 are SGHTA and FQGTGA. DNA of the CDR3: TGTGCCAGCAGCTTATCTGCCGGGAGGTCCGAGCAGTACTTC. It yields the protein CASSLSAGRSEQYF.

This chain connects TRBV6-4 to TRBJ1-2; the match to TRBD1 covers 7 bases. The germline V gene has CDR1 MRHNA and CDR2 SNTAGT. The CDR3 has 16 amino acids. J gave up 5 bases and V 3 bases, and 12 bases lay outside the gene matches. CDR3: CASSEFGDSRPYGYTF. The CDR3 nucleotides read TGTGCCAGCAGTGAATTCGGGGACAGCCGCCCTTATGGCTACACCTTC.

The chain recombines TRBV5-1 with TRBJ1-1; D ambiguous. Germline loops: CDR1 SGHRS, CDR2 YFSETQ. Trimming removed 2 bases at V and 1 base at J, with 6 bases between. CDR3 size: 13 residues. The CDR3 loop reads CASSFSQNTEAFF. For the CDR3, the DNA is TGCGCCAGCAGCTTTTCACAGAACACTGAAGCTTTCTTT.

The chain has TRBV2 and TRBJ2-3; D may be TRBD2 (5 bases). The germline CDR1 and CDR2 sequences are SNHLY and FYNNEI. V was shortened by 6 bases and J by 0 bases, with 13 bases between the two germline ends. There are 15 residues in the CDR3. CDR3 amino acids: CASRGGRFSTDTQYF. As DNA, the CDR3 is TGTGCCAGCAGAGGAGGACGGTTTAGCACAGATACGCAGTATTTT.

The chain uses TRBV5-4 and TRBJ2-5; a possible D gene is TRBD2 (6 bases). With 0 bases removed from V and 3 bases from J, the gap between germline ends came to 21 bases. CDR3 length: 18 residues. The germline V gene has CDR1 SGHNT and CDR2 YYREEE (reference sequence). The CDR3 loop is CASSLGGALEILKETQYF. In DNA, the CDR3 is TGTGCCAGCAGCTTGGGCGGGGCACTAGAAATCCTGAAAGAGACCCAGTACTTC.

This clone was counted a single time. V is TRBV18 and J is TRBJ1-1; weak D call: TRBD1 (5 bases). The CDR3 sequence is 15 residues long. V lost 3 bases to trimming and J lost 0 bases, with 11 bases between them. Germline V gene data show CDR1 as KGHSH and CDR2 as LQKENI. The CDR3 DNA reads TGTGCCAGCTCACCTATAGACAGCATGAACACTGAAGCTTTCTTT. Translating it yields CASSPIDSMNTEAFF.

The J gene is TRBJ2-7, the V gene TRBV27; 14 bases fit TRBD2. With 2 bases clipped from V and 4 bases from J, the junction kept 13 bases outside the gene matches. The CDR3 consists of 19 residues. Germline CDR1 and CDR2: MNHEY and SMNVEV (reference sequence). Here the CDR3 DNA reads TGTGCCAGCAGTTTAAAATTCGGACTAGCGGGAGGAGGGTTATACGAGCAGTACTTC. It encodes CASSLKFGLAGGGLYEQYF.

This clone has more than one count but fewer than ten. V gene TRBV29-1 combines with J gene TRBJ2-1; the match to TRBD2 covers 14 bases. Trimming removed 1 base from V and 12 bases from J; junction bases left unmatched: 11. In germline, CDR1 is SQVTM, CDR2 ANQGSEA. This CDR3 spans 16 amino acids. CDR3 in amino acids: CSVEVTGTSGSSLQFF. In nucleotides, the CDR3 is TGCAGCGTTGAAGTAACCGGGACTAGCGGGAGTTCGTTGCAGTTCTTC.

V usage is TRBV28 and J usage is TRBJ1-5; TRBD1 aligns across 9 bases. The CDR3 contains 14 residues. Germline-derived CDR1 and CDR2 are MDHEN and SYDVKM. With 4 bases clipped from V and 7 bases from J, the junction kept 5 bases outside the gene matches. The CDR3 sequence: CASSSQGAGQPQHF. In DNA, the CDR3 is TGTGCCAGCAGTTCACAGGGGGCAGGACAGCCCCAGCATTTT.